This record looks at one T cell receptor (beta chain) sequence and its context. Its antigen is still unknown. These data come from a study of vaccination and CD4 T cells after COVID-19. Across the study: SARS-CoV-2 had been detected by nasal swab PCR in convalescent patients; several were mild, one severe. Overlapping spike peptides from SARS-CoV-2, HCoV-NL63, HCoV-OC43 and HCoV-229E served to stimulate the cells.

Notes on the study in general: Spike mono-reactive status applied to 304 of 307 vaccine-specific clones in convalescent patients.

The assay that was used to sequence DNA from cultured CD4+ T cells was the Oncomine TCR Beta short-read assay. The genomic DNA was obtained from cultured CD4+ T cells by extraction with the QIAamp micro DNA kit. Using its own MiXCR run on the PCR reads, TCRdb lists one record per CDR3 protein. The repertoire consists of tens of thousands of distinct CDR3 sequences, with roughly 45% occurring once and the leading ten covering 7.5% to 10%. Time point of the sample: late sampling 161 to 241 days after vaccination in three convalescent patients. Indicated treatment: roughly 11-day PBMC culture with coronavirus spike peptide pools or control peptides (ViraFEST assay). CDR1 and CDR2 from the germline V gene are SNHLY and FYNNEI. This CDR3 region has 14 residues. Trimming stripped 5 bases from V and 4 bases from J, with 14 bases between.

The sample was CD4+ T cells from blood, cultured in vitro, taken about 7 months after SARS-CoV-2 vaccination. The V gene is TRBV2, the J gene TRBJ2-5; TRBD2 might be the D (6 bases). The TCR sequence derives from a human donor who had recovered from COVID-19. The CDR3 DNA sequence: TGTGCCAGCAGTCCAACTAGGGGAGGAGAGACCCAGTACTTC. Protein product: CASSPTRGGETQYF.